This passage covers 20 T cell receptor beta chains from one sample sequenced in a study of vaccination effects on CD4 cells after COVID-19. What these receptors recognize is not known. Profiled with immunoSEQ multiplex PCR; TCRdb holds only in-frame clones, not every one. The table has about 43,000 clones, around 80% seen once. CD4+ T cells specific for antigen were expanded with viral peptide pools by the ViraFEST assay before sequencing. Following 10 days of culture, CD4+ T cells were isolated. Neither prior SARS-CoV-2 infection nor positive nucleocapsid antibodies were present in the vaccine recipients. The input for sequencing was CD4+ T cells from PBMCs cultured with SARS-CoV-2 spike peptides, taken before COVID-19 vaccination. Every receptor here comes from a human donor who received a COVID-19 vaccine.

The chain couples TRBV5-4 to TRBJ2-3; tentatively, D is TRBD2 (6 bases). The CDR3 has 14 residues. Germline assignment: CDR1 SGHNT and CDR2 YYREEE (reference sequence). Trimming stripped 2 bases from V and 1 base from J, with 8 bases between. The CDR3 DNA is TGTGCCAGCAGCTTCGCGGGGCGCACAGATACGCAGTATTTT. As protein: CASSFAGRTDTQYF.

The genes are TRBV4-2 and TRBJ1-6; 11 bases agree with TRBD1. Germline V gene sequence: CDR1 LGHNA, CDR2 YNFKEQ. This CDR3 contains 15 residues. V shed 4 bases, J shed 9 bases, and the junction held 5 bases outside the gene matches. CDR3 protein: CASSRTGQGGSPLHF. The CDR3 region has the DNA TGTGCCAGCAGCCGAACGGGACAGGGGGGTTCACCCCTCCACTTT.

The chain has TRBV9 and TRBJ1-1, with TRBD1 identical over 8 bases. After removal of 5 bases from V and 4 bases from J, the junction contained 7 bases not matched to a gene. The CDR3 spans 14 residues. Germline loops: CDR1 SGDLS, CDR2 YYNGEE. CDR3: CASSGETGGTEAFF. CDR3 coding DNA: TGTGCCAGCAGTGGTGAAACAGGGGGCACTGAAGCTTTCTTT.

There are a few counts of this clone. CDR3 in amino acids: CASSPQDSFGATIYF. Written as DNA, the CDR3 is TGTGCCAGCAGTCCTCAGGACTCCTTTGGTGCCACCATATATTTT. This sequence joins TRBV2 and TRBJ1-3; no firm D call. In germline, CDR1 is SNHLY, CDR2 FYNNEI. V lost 5 bases, J lost 9 bases, and 20 bases lay in between. The CDR3 totals 15 residues.

This clone has just a few counts. V is TRBV24-1 and J is TRBJ1-2, with D possibly being TRBD1 (6 bases). From germline, CDR1 is KGHDR and CDR2 SFDVKD. The V gene lost 7 bases and the J gene lost 4 bases, with 15 bases spanning the gap. CDR3 length: 14 residues. In nucleotides, the CDR3 is TGTGCCACCAGCGAGGACAGCTCGCTCTATGGCTACACCTTC. The encoded protein is CATSEDSSLYGYTF.

The chain employs TRBV5-1 and TRBJ2-1, with D perhaps TRBD2 (6 bases). This CDR3 contains 13 residues. The germline V gene encodes CDR1 SGHRS and CDR2 YFSETQ. V was clipped by 0 bases and J by 8 bases, with 9 bases between them. The CDR3: CASSLVREDEQFF. In DNA form, the CDR3 reads TGCGCCAGCAGCTTGGTCAGGGAGGATGAGCAGTTCTTC.

This clone has a handful of counts. The chain joins TRBV11-2 to TRBJ2-1, with D perhaps matching TRBD1 (6 bases). Deletions cut 6 bases from V and 5 bases from J, with 14 bases between. The CDR3 covers 14 residues. Germline loops: CDR1 SGHAT, CDR2 FQNNGV. The CDR3 is CASRGQLYHNEQFF. CDR3 bases: TGTGCCAGCAGAGGACAGCTGTACCACAATGAGCAGTTCTTC. The complete variable domain, with remaining parts taken from reference TRBV11-2 and TRBJ2-1, reads EAGVAQSPRYKIIEKRQSVAFWCNPISGHATLYWYQQILGQGPKLLIQFQNNGVVDDSQLPKDRFSAERLKGVDSTLKIQPAKLEDSAVYLCASRGQLYHNEQFFGPGTRLTVL.

Concerning this clone itself: Other DNA sequences in the sample encode the same CDR3. The chain uses TRBV5-8 and TRBJ2-4, with a weak D call TRBD1 (5 bases). CDR1 is SGHTS and CDR2 is YDEGEE in the germline V gene. CDR3 length: 17 residues. Trimming removed 7 bases at V and 0 bases at J, with 20 bases between. Here the CDR3 DNA reads TGTGCCAGCCCCCACTCCCCTACAGGTGAAGCCAAAAACATTCAGTACTTC. Its translation is CASPHSPTGEAKNIQYF.

The genes are TRBV18 and TRBJ2-3; D unresolved. Per germline, CDR1 KGHSH and CDR2 LQKENI. V dropped 2 bases and J dropped 0 bases, with 6 bases sitting between them. This CDR3 contains 14 residues. Written as DNA, the CDR3 is TGTGCCAGCTCACCAACGGGCAGCACAGATACGCAGTATTTT. This codes for CASSPTGSTDTQYF.

This rearrangement joins TRBV11-3 to TRBJ2-1, with D perhaps TRBD1 (5 bases). The germline V and J ends were trimmed by 5 bases and 9 bases, with 11 bases remaining between them. The CDR3 totals 12 residues. The germline gives CDR1 SGHNT, CDR2 YENEEA. CDR3 in amino acids: CASSRRQSEQFF. The CDR3 DNA reads TGTGCCAGCAGCCGGAGACAGTCTGAGCAGTTCTTC.

The rearrangement joins TRBV6-1 to TRBJ1-2, with D possibly matching TRBD1 (5 bases). The CDR3 has 14 residues. Germline lookup yields CDR1 MNHNS and CDR2 SASEGT. Trimming took 1 base from V and 7 from J, leaving 13 bases between them. The CDR3 bases are TGTGCCAGCAGTGAAGGACAGCGAGTGGTTGGCTACACCTTC. Amino acid sequence: CASSEGQRVVGYTF.

The rearrangement uses TRBV12-3 or TRBV12-4 and TRBJ1-2; TRBD1 is a possible D gene (5 bases). CDR3 length: 12 residues. V was clipped by 7 bases and J by 4 bases, with 10 bases between them. Here the CDR3 DNA reads TGTGCCAGCACCATAGGGGCCTATGGCTACACCTTC. Translation gives CASTIGAYGYTF.

This clone was counted between two and nine times. The chain links TRBV2 to TRBJ2-7, with 8 bases identical to TRBD1. The CDR3 contains 13 residues. CDR1 is SNHLY, CDR2 FYNNEI, per germline. J lost 3 bases, V lost 9 bases, and 7 bases had no gene match. CDR3 loop: CASNRDRNYEQYV. The DNA of the CDR3 is TGTGCCAGTAACCGGGACAGGAACTACGAGCAGTACGTC.

The rearrangement links TRBV3-1 (or the pseudogene TRBV3-2) to TRBJ2-7; 9 bases agree with TRBD1. The V and J ends lost 0 bases and 3 bases, in that order; junction bases with no gene match: 3. The V gene's germline CDR1 is LGHDT and CDR2 YNNKEL (reference sequence). This CDR3 comprises 15 residues. The CDR3 sequence is CASSQERDRDYEQYV. CDR3 nucleotides: TGTGCCAGCAGCCAAGAGAGGGACAGGGACTACGAGCAGTACGTC.

V is TRBV28 and J is TRBJ1-4; D remains ambiguous. The CDR3 has 11 residues. CDR1 and CDR2 (germline): MDHEN, SYDVKM. V was cut by 4 bases and J by 7 bases, with 4 bases left in between. CDR3 in DNA: TGTGCCAGCAGTTGGAGTGAAAAACTGTTTTTT. Translated: CASSWSEKLFF.

The V call is TRBV5-1, the J call TRBJ2-3; D possibly corresponds to TRBD2 (7 bases). In germline, CDR1 is SGHRS, CDR2 YFSETQ. This CDR3 is built from 15 residues. V lost 3 bases to trimming and J lost 5 bases, with 16 bases between them. As DNA, the CDR3 is TGCGCCAGCAGCTACCGGTGGGGGGGCGAAGATACGCAGTATTTT. Encoded protein: CASSYRWGGEDTQYF.

The genes are TRBV7-9 and TRBJ2-6; possibly TRBD1 or TRBD2 for D (7 bases each). The ends were cut back, 5 bases at V and 0 bases at J, with 26 bases in the middle. Germline loops: CDR1 SEHNR, CDR2 FQNEAQ (reference sequence). This CDR3 has 21 residues. The CDR3 sequence is CASSGGRAGQQTYSGANVLTF. CDR3 nucleotide sequence: TGTGCCAGCAGCGGGGGAAGAGCGGGACAGCAAACCTACTCTGGGGCCAACGTCCTGACTTTC. The full variable domain, completed using reference TRBV7-9 and TRBJ2-6, is DTGVSQNPRHKITKRGQNVTFRCDPISEHNRLYWYRQTLGQGPEFLTYFQNEAQLEKSRLLSDRFSAERPKGSFSTLEIQRTEQGDSAMYLCASSGGRAGQQTYSGANVLTFGAGSRLTVL.

This chain uses TRBV15 with TRBJ1-2; TRBD1 agrees at 11 bases. The ends lost 0 bases at V and 6 bases at J; junction bases unmatched: 9. Per the germline V gene, CDR1 is LNHNV and CDR2 is YYDKDF (reference sequence). This CDR3 has 17 amino acids. CDR3 residues: CATSREAAGQGANGYTF. The CDR3 DNA reads TGTGCCACCAGCAGAGAGGCCGCCGGACAGGGGGCAAATGGCTACACCTTC.

The V call is TRBV6-1, the J call TRBJ2-1, with D hard to call. V dropped 1 base and J dropped 7 bases, with 8 bases sitting between them. The germline V gene has CDR1 MNHNS and CDR2 SASEGT. The CDR3 covers 13 residues. DNA of the CDR3: TGTGCCAGCAGTGAAGTAGTTGGTAATGAGCAGTTCTTC. Its protein product is CASSEVVGNEQFF.

The CDR3 nucleotides are TGTGCCAGCAGCAGCGGCCGGACGGATAGATCACCCCTCCACTTT. Translating gives CASSSGRTDRSPLHF. The chain employs TRBV7-2 and TRBJ1-6; D call uncertain. CDR3 length equals 15 residues. With 5 bases removed from V and 10 bases from J, the gap between germline ends came to 18 bases. Germline CDR1 SGHTA, CDR2 FQGNSA.